This T cell receptor beta chain was sequenced during a study of kidney transplant recipient with SARS-CoV-2 infection. TCRdb used MiXCR to reprocess the reads, holding one entry per CDR3 protein. The table has some 220,000 distinct CDR3 sequences, 29% seen once. The V gene lost 8 bases and the J gene lost 5 bases, with 22 bases spanning the gap. This CDR3 is 15 amino acids long. The V gene's germline CDR1 is MNHEY and CDR2 SVGEGT. A remark on this clonotype: A much larger clone sits a single nucleotide away, making a read error possible.

Sequenced material: a blood sample, taken at baseline and on day 111 from a kidney transplant recipient. This TCR was recovered from a male patient between 25 and 39 years old who had COVID-19 and was a kidney transplant recipient. A subset of T cells may come from the graft donor. The chain employs TRBV6-2 or TRBV6-3 and TRBJ2-7, with D perhaps given as TRBD1 or TRBD2 (6 bases each). This CDR3 reads CASGPIEGGRNEQYF. For the CDR3, the DNA is TGTGCCAGCGGCCCGATTGAGGGGGGCAGGAACGAGCAGTACTTC.